The T cell receptor beta chain described here comes from a study of control samples from healthy donors and cancer patients. Germline loops: CDR1 SGHRS, CDR2 YFSETQ. V dropped 0 bases and J dropped 4; count of bases not matched to a gene: 2. This CDR3 is 15 amino acids long. Sequenced by immunoSEQ multiplex PCR; TCRdb stores in-frame clones only, minus some. The sample includes some 120,000 clones, 91% of them seen just once. The V and J genes are TRBV5-1 and TRBJ2-3, with TRBD2 identical over 10 bases. Sequencing used blood. This TCR was sampled from a man younger than 35 in good health. CDR3 coding DNA: TGCGCCAGCAGCTTGGCGAGCGGGGGGGCAGATACGCAGTATTTT. As protein: CASSLASGGADTQYF.